This TCR beta chain was sequenced in a study of blood T cell repertoires in COVID-19. The authors' processing: Amplifying reference gene primers gave estimates of nucleated cell counts. Only in-frame clones appear in the TCRdb table, and some are missing; sequencing was by immunoSEQ multiplex PCR. V and J calls and clone size are given by that table; D and trimming were obtained from the DNA. The data show fewer than 700,000 clones, 85% to 90% seen once. This clone has only one observation. Sequencing was performed on peripheral blood. The receptor was derived from a woman aged 45-65 years with COVID-19, enrolled during active disease.

The CDR3 region is CASSQDPGGPFF. The CDR3 DNA reads TGCGCCAGCAGCCAAGATCCGGGGGGTCCGTTCTTC. V and J are TRBV4-1 and TRBJ2-1; 7 nucleotides align to TRBD2. The CDR3 has 12 residues. CDR1 is MGHRA and CDR2 is YSYEKL in the germline V gene. Losses at the gene ends were 0 bases for V and 15 bases for J; bases not matched to a gene: 5.